This T cell receptor (beta chain) is from a study of blood T cell repertoires in COVID-19. Per the germline V gene, CDR1 is SGHAT and CDR2 is FQNNGV. Trimming shortened V by 5 bases and J by 4 bases, and 18 bases separated the two germline ends. The CDR3 runs to 15 residues. The sample holds a few counts of this clone. Clones were read by immunoSEQ multiplex PCR, and TCRdb kept only the in-frame ones, dropping some. The sample includes 70,000 or so clones, around 75% of them seen just once. This clonotype originated in a man aged 65 to 79 with acute or convalescent COVID-19. The V gene is TRBV11-2, the J gene TRBJ2-7, with D perhaps TRBD1 (6 bases). The sequenced sample was peripheral blood. The CDR3 protein is CASSRHGQITYEQYF. The CDR3 DNA reads as TGTGCCAGCAGCCGCCACGGACAGATAACTTACGAGCAGTACTTC.